This T cell receptor (beta chain) was recovered during a study of shared clonotypes between healthy human individuals. Turning to the study itself: Three plates each covered CD4 naive and memory; CD8 naive two, CD8 memory one. Study conclusions and caveats: Deeper or shallower sequencing was expected to change how clonotypes are shared among donors.

V was shortened by 4 bases and J by 1 base, with 16 bases between the two germline ends. CDR1 is MNHEY and CDR2 is SVGAGI in the germline V gene. The CDR3 covers 16 residues. Of note for this clone: What it binds is unknown.

Negatively enriched CD4+ T cells were divided by CD45RA into naive and memory. Measured with immunoSEQ multiplex PCR; TCRdb has only the in-frame clones, and not every one. This table has 2 million to 3 million clones, 80% to 95% appearing once. Material for sequencing was naive CD4+ T cells from PBMCs. Subset described: CD45RA+ positively selected. The clonotype originates from a man younger than 30 in good health. Some clones in this sample may be carry-over from other donors' samples. The chain carries TRBV6-5 and TRBJ1-1; no clear D. In DNA form, the CDR3 reads TGTGCCAGCAGTTCCTACGACACGGGTTCGAACACTGAAGCTTTCTTT. This sequence encodes CASSSYDTGSNTEAFF.